This T cell receptor beta chain was profiled in a study of blood T cells in healthy people across ages. Findings and caveats of the study: Diversity of TCR beta per million T cells declined in a roughly linear way with age. Both naive CD4+ cell counts and diversity were greater in long-lived donors than in aged donors.

The use of a sample-barcoded 5' primer and a J-beta primer mix characterized a second PCR of roughly 6 to 11 cycles. From the 5' RACE reads, TCRdb called clonotypes with MiXCR, one entry per CDR3 protein. The table includes 2 million or so distinct CDR3 sequences, roughly 49% detected once. Each donor had about 9.6 milliliters of peripheral blood drawn. Every sample gave at least 6 micrograms of total RNA when it was extracted. This clonotype showed up just a few times. Antigen unknown. Per the germline V gene, CDR1 is WNHNN and CDR2 is SYGVQD (reference sequence). Trimming pared 0 bases from V and 1 base from J, leaving 18 bases between. The CDR3 sequence is 18 residues long.

Sequences were obtained from blood. This chain uses TRBV10-1 with TRBJ1-2; D is perhaps TRBD1 (6 bases). This sequence originates from a woman in her thirties or forties in good health. The CDR3 here is CASSESRGKKGHNYGYTF. CDR3 sequence (DNA): TGCGCCAGCAGTGAGTCTCGAGGAAAGAAGGGACATAACTATGGCTACACCTTC.